The entry below describes one T cell receptor beta chain. Its antigen is not identified. The data were taken from a study of T cells in Graves' hyperthyroidism and ophthalmopathy. At the level of the study: At the time of initial diagnosis and before any treatment, peripheral blood was collected.

Researchers amplified the TCR beta CDR3 regions from RNA transcripts. HTBI primers drove first-round RT-PCR of the TCR CDR3. One entry per CDR3 protein, called by TCRdb with MiXCR from the multiplex PCR reads. The sample comprises some 500,000 distinct CDR3 sequences, about 16% of which are singletons, and over 25% rests with the top ten. The CDR3 is 16 residues long. Deletions cut 1 base from V and 6 bases from J, with 16 bases between. CDR1 SGHTA and CDR2 FQGNSA come from the germline V gene. Whole-study findings and limits: Most clonotypes expanded in thyroid above 0.001 were likewise present in blood. Separating ophthalmopathy from stable hyperthyroidism was achieved by a 13 V-J model. The model anticipated ophthalmopathy a median approximately six months pre-onset.

What was sequenced was blood. This sequence originates from a woman in her 30s with Graves' ophthalmopathy. The chain has TRBV7-2 and TRBJ2-1, with no clear D. The CDR3 DNA reads TGTGCCAGCAGCTTAGTGGTCAGACCTCCCCGCAATGAGCAGTTCTTC. Translation: CASSLVVRPPRNEQFF.